This is a list of T cell receptor beta chains from one sample in a study of shared clonotypes between healthy human individuals. Some clones are missing from TCRdb's copy, which holds only in-frame ones; the method was immunoSEQ multiplex PCR. The sample contains over 2 million clones, less than 95% of which appear only once. Sequenced material: naive CD4+ T cells from PBMCs. The receptor set was obtained from a man between 18 and 35 years old in good health. Some clones in this sample may be carry-over from other donors' samples. The CDR3 runs from the conserved cysteine through the conserved F or W. A D gene is named only where the DNA matches it firmly. Only part of the rows carry a size: once, few, many, or a class if the clone is expanded.

clone_size: NA
d_call: TRBD1
j_call: TRBJ1-2
v_call: TRBV4-1
cdr3_aa: CASSQVVMTGISGGYTF
cdr3_nt: TGCGCCAGCAGCCAAGTGGTGATGACAGGGATAAGTGGTGGCTACACCTTC

clone_size: NA
d_call: NA
j_call: TRBJ1-4
v_call: TRBV28
cdr3_aa: CASSLATNEKLFF
cdr3_nt: TGTGCCAGCAGTTTGGCAACTAATGAAAAACTGTTTTTT

clone_size: NA
d_call: NA
j_call: TRBJ1-5
v_call: TRBV6-5
cdr3_aa: CASSYYAGGQPQHF
cdr3_nt: TGTGCCAGCAGTTATTATGCAGGTGGTCAGCCCCAGCATTTT

clone_size: NA
d_call: NA
j_call: TRBJ2-5
v_call: TRBV10-1
cdr3_aa: CASSRVTGETQYF
cdr3_nt: TGCGCCAGCAGCAGGGTTACGGGGGAGACCCAGTACTTC

clone_size: few
d_call: NA
j_call: TRBJ1-3
v_call: TRBV10-3
cdr3_aa: CAISDSNSGNTIYF
cdr3_nt: TGTGCCATCAGTGATTCCAACTCAGGAAACACCATATATTTT

clone_size: NA
d_call: TRBD1
j_call: TRBJ1-2
v_call: TRBV6-1
cdr3_aa: CASSDGQGNYGYTF
cdr3_nt: TGTGCCAGCAGTGATGGACAGGGAAACTATGGCTACACCTTC

clone_size: NA
d_call: TRBD1
j_call: TRBJ2-1
v_call: TRBV5-6
cdr3_aa: CASSGPTGARKYNEQFF
cdr3_nt: TGTGCCAGCAGCGGACCGACAGGGGCTCGCAAATACAATGAGCAGTTCTTC

clone_size: NA
d_call: TRBD1
j_call: TRBJ2-7
v_call: TRBV6-1
cdr3_aa: CASSRTGGTYEQYF
cdr3_nt: TGTGCCAGCAGTCGGACAGGGGGTACGTACGAGCAGTACTTC

clone_size: NA
d_call: NA
j_call: TRBJ1-1
v_call: TRBV27
cdr3_aa: CASSRRGGEPTEAFF
cdr3_nt: TGTGCCAGCAGCCGGCGTGGGGGGGAGCCGACTGAAGCTTTCTTT

clone_size: NA
d_call: TRBD1
j_call: TRBJ1-1
v_call: TRBV5-1
cdr3_aa: CASSLEDRGYTEAFF
cdr3_nt: TGCGCCAGCAGCCTGGAGGACAGGGGTTACACTGAAGCTTTCTTT

clone_size: NA
d_call: NA
j_call: TRBJ2-7
v_call: TRBV20-1
cdr3_aa: CSAKGGYEQYF
cdr3_nt: TGCAGTGCTAAGGGGGGTTACGAGCAGTACTTC

clone_size: NA
d_call: TRBD1
j_call: TRBJ1-2
v_call: TRBV19
cdr3_aa: CASSTRQGALDGYTF
cdr3_nt: TGTGCCAGTAGTACCCGACAGGGGGCCCTAGATGGCTACACCTTC

clone_size: NA
d_call: TRBD1
j_call: TRBJ1-4
v_call: TRBV28
cdr3_aa: CASSSPGQGVFLTNEKLFF
cdr3_nt: TGTGCCAGCAGTTCCCCGGGACAGGGAGTTTTTTTAACTAATGAAAAACTGTTTTTT

clone_size: NA
d_call: NA
j_call: TRBJ2-7
v_call: TRBV30
cdr3_aa: CAWSVGRVYEQYF
cdr3_nt: TGTGCCTGGAGTGTAGGCAGGGTCTACGAGCAGTACTTC

clone_size: NA
d_call: NA
j_call: TRBJ2-4
v_call: TRBV5-1
cdr3_aa: CASSLEGVTRGNIQYF
cdr3_nt: TGCGCCAGCAGCTTGGAGGGTGTTACCAGGGGAAACATTCAGTACTTC

clone_size: NA
d_call: TRBD2
j_call: TRBJ2-1
v_call: TRBV11-2
cdr3_aa: CASSLAGTSGSGEQFF
cdr3_nt: TGTGCCAGCAGCTTAGCGGGGACTAGCGGGAGCGGTGAGCAGTTCTTC